This TCR beta chain was identified in a study of blood T cell repertoires in COVID-19. The table came from immunoSEQ multiplex PCR; TCRdb's copy has only in-frame clones and leaves some out. The sample records under 350,000 clones, about 86% being singletons. This clone occurred a few times. The V gene lost 7 bases and the J gene lost 7 bases, with 16 bases spanning the gap. Germline V lookup: CDR1 SEHNR, CDR2 FQNEAQ (reference sequence). The CDR3 spans 13 residues. This receptor was taken from a woman in her 40s with acute COVID-19. Sequencing input: PBMCs or T cells enriched from blood (not recorded which). The genes are TRBV7-9 and TRBJ1-1, with D tentatively TRBD1 (5 bases). The CDR3 region has the DNA TGTGCCAGCACCCACTGGGGGACTATTGAAGCTTTCTTT. Protein sequence: CASTHWGTIEAFF.